The sequence of this T cell receptor beta chain was determined in a study of control samples from healthy donors and cancer patients. Sequencing was performed with immunoSEQ multiplex PCR; in TCRdb, only in-frame clones are kept and a portion is missing. The sample has 75,000 to 95,000 clones, approximately 88% seen once; the top ten hold roughly a tenth. Germline V gene data show CDR1 as SGHDN and CDR2 as FVKESK. Trimming took off 1 base at V and 2 bases at J, with 9 bases between the two ends. This CDR3 has 15 amino acids. The TCR comes from a woman aged 45-65 years with colorectal cancer. The sequenced sample was PBMCs. The V gene is TRBV14, the J gene TRBJ1-3; no definite D call. The CDR3 DNA reads TGTGCCAGCAGCCAAGTGTGGGAAGCTGGAAACACCATATATTTT. Translated, it gives CASSQVWEAGNTIYF.